These 20 T cell receptor beta chains were all obtained from the same sample, sequenced in a study of T cell responses to AZD1222 COVID-19 vaccine. The assay was immunoSEQ multiplex PCR, and TCRdb's table has in-frame clones only and misses some. This table holds 85,000 to 130,000 clones, more than 75% found once. The sequencing here drew on peripheral blood, taken 28 days after the second dose of the MenACWY control vaccine. Receptor source: an adult who received the MenACWY meningococcal vaccine as a control.

The chain has TRBV4-3 and TRBJ2-2, with D hard to call. Deletions cut 0 bases from V and 3 bases from J, with 8 bases between. In germline, CDR1 is LGHNA, CDR2 YSLEER. The CDR3 is made up of 15 amino acids. CDR3 loop: CASSQDRPDTGELFF. CDR3 bases: TGCGCCAGCAGCCAAGATCGACCGGACACCGGGGAGCTGTTTTTT.

The chain has TRBV3-1 (or the pseudogene TRBV3-2) and TRBJ1-2; 10 nucleotides align to TRBD1. This CDR3 has 16 amino acids. V gave up 1 base and J gave up 4 bases; unmatched junction bases: 6. Germline V gene data show CDR1 as LGHDT and CDR2 as YNNKEL (reference sequence). CDR3 region: CASSQAWDRGSYGYTF. The CDR3, as DNA: TGTGCCAGCAGCCAAGCTTGGGACAGGGGAAGCTATGGCTACACCTTC.

V gene TRBV6-5 combines with J gene TRBJ2-7; the match to TRBD2 covers 7 bases. The CDR3 is 13 residues long. J was trimmed by 5 bases and V by 5 bases; bases with no gene match: 6. Germline CDR1 MNHEY, CDR2 SVGAGI. CDR3 protein: CASSLTGGDEQYF. CDR3 DNA: TGTGCCAGCAGTCTGACGGGGGGAGACGAGCAGTACTTC.

This rearrangement joins TRBV10-3 to TRBJ1-1; 7 nucleotides match TRBD1. Trimming cost V 10 bases and J 0 bases; bases outside gene matches: 5. The CDR3 sequence is 13 residues long. Germline-derived CDR1 and CDR2 are ENHRY and SYGVKD. CDR3 bases: TGTGCCACCCGACAGGGTCTGAACACTGAAGCTTTCTTT. Translating gives CATRQGLNTEAFF.

The V and J genes are TRBV10-3 and TRBJ2-1; 9 bases fit TRBD1. CDR3 length equals 15 residues. Losses at the gene ends were 6 bases for V and 2 bases for J; bases not matched to a gene: 5. Germline CDR1 and CDR2: ENHRY and SYGVKD. The CDR3 protein is CAIRGQGLPYNEQFF. The CDR3 DNA follows: TGTGCCATCAGGGGACAGGGCCTACCCTACAATGAGCAGTTCTTC.

The chain carries TRBV5-1 and TRBJ1-2; D unclear. The germline CDR1 and CDR2 sequences are SGHRS and YFSETQ. V lost 0 bases to trimming and J lost 4 bases, with 7 bases between them. The CDR3 sequence is 13 residues long. CDR3 bases: TGCGCCAGCAGCTTGGGGCAGCTCTATGGCTACACCTTC. It yields the protein CASSLGQLYGYTF.

The chain's CDR3 is CASSLLGQYNEQFF. The DNA of the CDR3 is TGTGCCAGCAGCTTATTAGGACAGTACAATGAGCAGTTCTTC. The chain carries TRBV7-2 and TRBJ2-1; D may be TRBD1 (6 bases). Trimming removed 2 bases from V and 4 bases from J, with 9 bases in between. The CDR3 spans 14 residues. Per the germline V gene, CDR1 is SGHTA and CDR2 is FQGNSA.

This chain links TRBV19 with TRBJ2-7, with D tentatively TRBD2 (6 bases). The CDR3 runs to 13 residues. The V gene lost 3 bases and the J gene lost 3 bases, with 9 bases spanning the gap. In germline, CDR1 is LNHDA, CDR2 SQIVND (reference sequence). CDR3 in DNA: TGTGCCAGTAGTATTGGGCGGGGCTACGAGCAGTACTTC. Translation gives CASSIGRGYEQYF.

This clone was detected only once. J is TRBJ1-6 and V is TRBV5-4; D is possibly TRBD1 (5 bases). Trimming cost V 1 base and J 9 bases, with 20 bases left between them. This CDR3 contains 17 residues. Germline values: CDR1 SGHNT, CDR2 YYREEE (reference sequence). The CDR3 DNA sequence: TGTGCCAGCAGCTTGTATCGTAGCACGGACGGGGGTTCACCCCTCCACTTT. Its translation: CASSLYRSTDGGSPLHF.

This rearrangement joins TRBV11-1 to TRBJ2-4; possible D gene TRBD1, 5 bases. This CDR3 has 14 residues. Germline V gene data show CDR1 as SGHAT and CDR2 as FQDESV (reference sequence). Trimming stripped 1 base from V and 6 bases from J, with 10 bases between. Here the CDR3 reads CASSLEARANIQYF. The CDR3 bases are TGTGCCAGCAGCTTAGAAGCCAGGGCAAACATTCAGTACTTC.

Comment on this clone: This specimen includes other DNA sequences encoding the same CDR3. V usage is TRBV28 and J usage is TRBJ1-1; a weak D match, TRBD1 (5 bases). Trimming left V 2 bases short and J 5 bases short, with 6 bases between. CDR1 MDHEN and CDR2 SYDVKM come from the germline V gene. The CDR3 totals 12 residues. For the CDR3, the DNA is TGTGCCAGCAGTTTAAGGGGAACTGAAGCTTTCTTT. This encodes CASSLRGTEAFF. The variable domain in full, with the rest retrieved from reference TRBV28 and TRBJ1-1, is DVKVTQSSRYLVKRTGEKVFLECVQDMDHENMFWYRQDPGLGLRLIYFSYDVKMKEKGDIPEGYSVSREKKERFSLILESASTNQTSMYLCASSLRGTEAFFGQGTRLTVV.

The chain carries TRBV6-5 and TRBJ2-7; 8 positions agree with TRBD2. J lost 5 bases, V lost 0 bases, and 6 bases had no gene match. This CDR3 is built from 15 residues. Looked up from germline, CDR1 is MNHEY and CDR2 is SVGAGI. The CDR3 loop reads CASSYSAGVQDEQYF. CDR3 in DNA: TGTGCCAGCAGTTACTCAGCGGGGGTGCAGGACGAGCAGTACTTC.

Here the CDR3 DNA reads TGCAGCGGGCGACAGGGGGAGGACACTGAAGCTTTCTTT. Translating gives CSGRQGEDTEAFF. V is TRBV29-1 and J is TRBJ1-1, with 9 bases lining up with TRBD1. The CDR3 length is 13 residues. V gave up 7 bases and J gave up 3 bases; unmatched junction bases: 6. Germline CDR1 and CDR2: SQVTM and ANQGSEA.

The chain employs TRBV12-3 or TRBV12-4 and TRBJ2-2, with D possibly being TRBD2 (5 bases). Trimming took 7 bases from V and 5 from J, leaving 11 bases between them. This CDR3 contains 13 residues. This chain's CDR3 is CASKLTRTGELFF. The DNA of the CDR3 is TGTGCCAGCAAACTTACTAGGACCGGGGAGCTGTTTTTT.

V is TRBV27 and J is TRBJ1-5; TRBD1 matches at 7 bases. V gave up 4 bases and J gave up 7 bases; unmatched junction bases: 7. Germline V CDR1 and CDR2: MNHEY, SMNVEV (reference sequence). There are 14 residues in the CDR3. CDR3 protein: CASSSTGLAQPQHF. The CDR3 DNA sequence: TGTGCCAGCAGTTCGACAGGGCTGGCACAGCCCCAGCATTTT.

The V call is TRBV7-2, the J call TRBJ2-2, with D perhaps TRBD1 (6 bases). The CDR3 totals 16 residues. Germline V lookup: CDR1 SGHTA, CDR2 FQGNSA. V dropped 6 bases and J dropped 3 bases, with 17 bases sitting between them. The CDR3: CASSFIPGADTGELFF. The CDR3 coding sequence is TGTGCCAGCAGTTTCATCCCAGGGGCGGACACCGGGGAGCTGTTTTTT.

This CDR3 reads CASSQPRLAGTETQYF. The CDR3 bases are TGTGCCAGCAGTCAACCTAGGCTAGCGGGTACCGAGACCCAGTACTTC. V and J are TRBV6-2 or TRBV6-3 and TRBJ2-5; the match to TRBD2 covers 8 bases. The length of the CDR3 is 16 residues. The germline gives CDR1 MNHEY, CDR2 SVGEGT. V lost 5 bases and J lost 5; bases outside the gene matches: 13.

This clone was recorded only once. This chain joins TRBV5-5 and TRBJ1-5; D call uncertain. Trimming pared 5 bases from V and 0 bases from J, leaving 12 bases between. The CDR3 extends over 15 amino acids. From germline, CDR1 is SGHKS and CDR2 YYEKEE (reference sequence). CDR3: CASSYEGDSNQPQHF. The CDR3 nucleotides read TGTGCCAGCAGTTACGAGGGCGATAGCAATCAGCCCCAGCATTTT.

V gene TRBV10-2 combines with J gene TRBJ2-7; 11 nucleotides match TRBD2. V lost 2 bases, J lost 3 bases, and 6 bases stayed unmatched. The germline CDR1 and CDR2 sequences are WSHSY and SAAADI. CDR3 size: 16 residues. CDR3 sequence (DNA): TGCGCCAGCAGTGAGCCTAGCGGGGGGAAAAGCTACGAGCAGTACTTC. It encodes CASSEPSGGKSYEQYF.

The rearrangement uses TRBV7-3 and TRBJ2-5; 10 nucleotides line up with TRBD2. With V trimmed by 5 bases and J by 4 bases, 7 bases remained unmatched. The V gene's germline CDR1 is SGHTA and CDR2 FQGTGA. This CDR3 spans 15 amino acids. As DNA, the CDR3 is TGTGCCAGCAGCCGAAGCGGGGGGGCCGCAGAGACCCAGTACTTC. Translation gives CASSRSGGAAETQYF.